Shown below are 28 T cell receptor beta chains from a single sample sequenced in a study of early T cells in non-severe SARS-CoV-2 infection. TCRdb passed the 5' RACE reads through MiXCR, listing each CDR3 protein once. The sample shows about 22,000 distinct CDR3 sequences, approximately 5% of them seen only once. The sample was whole blood. All receptors derive from an adult who was a healthcare worker with PCR-confirmed SARS-CoV-2 infection or an uninfected control (not recorded which).

This clonotype was found many times. This sequence joins TRBV30 and TRBJ2-1, with TRBD2 matching over 7 bases. The CDR3 is 13 amino acids. CDR1 is GTSNPN, CDR2 SVGIG, per germline (reference sequence). With V trimmed by 4 bases and J by 5 bases, 5 bases remained unmatched. CDR3 DNA sequence: TGTGCCTGGAAAGCGGGGCCGAACAATGAGCAGTTCTTC. Its protein product is CAWKAGPNNEQFF.

This clonotype was found many times. The genes are TRBV5-1 and TRBJ2-5, with D unresolved. Germline CDR1 SGHRS, CDR2 YFSETQ. The CDR3 covers 14 residues. V shed 0 bases and J shed 4 bases, with 10 bases lying between them. DNA of the CDR3: TGCGCCAGCAGCTTGGAGCCTCCGGGAGAGACCCAGTACTTC. Its protein product is CASSLEPPGETQYF.

This clonotype was observed at least ten times. Written as DNA, the CDR3 is TGCAGTGCTCAAAGATTCGTCGGGAACAATGAGCAGTTCTTC. This codes for CSAQRFVGNNEQFF. The chain links TRBV20-1 to TRBJ2-1; D is perhaps TRBD2 (5 bases). The CDR3 is 14 amino acids. The V end lost 5 bases, the J end lost 5 bases, and 16 bases lay between the germline ends. CDR1 is DFQATT, CDR2 SNEGSKA, per germline (reference sequence).

At least ten counts were recorded for this clonotype. The rearrangement links TRBV19 to TRBJ2-5, with 8 nucleotides matching TRBD1. Germline loops: CDR1 LNHDA, CDR2 SQIVND (reference sequence). The V gene end was trimmed by 6 bases and the J gene end by 5 bases; junction bases not matched to a gene: 5. CDR3 size: 13 residues. The CDR3 here is CASSSRDRETQYF. In DNA form, the CDR3 reads TGTGCCAGTAGCTCCCGGGACAGGGAGACCCAGTACTTC.

The chain uses TRBV2 and TRBJ1-5, with D unresolved. Trimming took 5 bases from V and 6 from J, leaving 8 bases between them. The CDR3 contains 12 residues. Germline loops: CDR1 SNHLY, CDR2 FYNNEI. The CDR3 region has the DNA TGTGCCAGCAGTCTTTTTACTCAGCCCCAGCATTTT. Its translation is CASSLFTQPQHF.

V and J are TRBV27 and TRBJ2-7; perhaps TRBD2 as D (5 bases). Germline lookup yields CDR1 MNHEY and CDR2 SMNVEV (reference sequence). This CDR3 comprises 11 residues. The DNA of the CDR3 is TGTGCAGTGGGGAGCTCCTACGAGCAGTACTTC. Translated: CAVGSSYEQYF.

This clonotype was detected many times. The chain couples TRBV7-2 to TRBJ1-5, with TRBD1 matching over 9 bases. After removal of 5 bases from V and 3 bases from J, the junction contained 5 bases not matched to a gene. Germline CDR1 SGHTA, CDR2 FQGNSA. This CDR3 contains 15 residues. DNA for the CDR3: TGTGCCAGCAGCCGATGGACAGGGGACAATCAGCCCCAGCATTTT. This gives the protein CASSRWTGDNQPQHF.

This clonotype came up a few times. The V call is TRBV30, the J call TRBJ1-4; D remains unclear. This CDR3 has 14 amino acids. Germline assignment: CDR1 GTSNPN and CDR2 SVGIG (reference sequence). V was pared by 2 bases and J by 8 bases, with 15 bases between. The CDR3 protein is CAWSILDRGEKLFF. Here the CDR3 DNA reads TGTGCCTGGAGTATTCTCGACCGTGGCGAAAAACTGTTTTTT.

This clonotype was counted a few times. The chain uses TRBV20-1 and TRBJ2-5; 9 bases fit TRBD2. The V gene end was trimmed by 8 bases and the J gene end by 3 bases; junction bases not matched to a gene: 4. This CDR3 region has 12 residues. Germline V gene lookup returns CDR1 DFQATT and CDR2 SNEGSKA (reference sequence). CDR3 region: CSPRGGKETQYF. In nucleotides, the CDR3 is TGCAGTCCGCGGGGGGGGAAAGAGACCCAGTACTTC.

The table lists this clonotype with many counts. The chain carries TRBV28 and TRBJ2-1, with 8 bases fitting TRBD1. Germline assignment: CDR1 MDHEN and CDR2 SYDVKM. Trimming cost V 6 bases and J 11 bases; bases outside gene matches: 15. The CDR3 covers 15 residues. In DNA, the CDR3 is TGTGCCAGCAGACCTCGACAGGGGACCGCGGATAAGCAGTTCTTC. Residues: CASRPRQGTADKQFF.

This clonotype was seen at least ten times. The chain couples TRBV15 to TRBJ1-5, with D unclear. Deletions cut 0 bases from V and 5 bases from J, with 14 bases between. The CDR3 is 16 residues long. In germline, CDR1 is LNHNV, CDR2 YYDKDF (reference sequence). The CDR3 loop reads CATSRDWARADQPQHF. The CDR3 nucleotides are TGTGCCACCAGCAGAGACTGGGCGAGGGCGGATCAGCCCCAGCATTTT.

A remark on this clonotype: A much larger clone lies a single base off, so this may be a read error. The V gene is TRBV7-6, the J gene TRBJ2-3; D is perhaps TRBD2 (5 bases). CDR1 and CDR2 from the germline V gene are SGHVS and FNYEAQ. The CDR3 extends over 14 amino acids. CDR3 DNA: TGTGCCAGCACCATAGGCGGGCCCACAGATACGCAGAATTTT. Its protein product is CASTIGGPTDTQNF.

CDR3 in DNA: TGTGCCAGCAGTGAGGCCGCGAGATACGAGCAGTACTTC. This sequence encodes CASSEAARYEQYF. The V and J genes are TRBV28 and TRBJ2-7, with D hard to call. Germline CDR1 reads MDHEN; CDR2 reads SYDVKM. The CDR3 is made up of 13 amino acids. V was clipped by 5 bases and J by 4 bases, with 12 bases between them.

This clonotype has ten or more counts. This chain links TRBV10-1 with TRBJ1-1, with 8 bases identical to TRBD1. V gave up 3 bases and J gave up 4 bases; unmatched junction bases: 7. The germline V gene encodes CDR1 WNHNN and CDR2 SYGVQD (reference sequence). CDR3 length: 15 residues. CDR3 sequence: CASSDSGGASTEAFF. CDR3 sequence (DNA): TGCGCCAGCAGTGACTCAGGGGGCGCCAGCACTGAAGCTTTCTTT.

This clonotype was seen more than once but under ten times. The genes are TRBV7-2 and TRBJ2-1, with 9 bases matching TRBD1. From germline, CDR1 is SGHTA and CDR2 FQGNSA. V lost 5 bases, J lost 7 bases, and 9 bases stayed unmatched. This CDR3 has 15 amino acids. CDR3 sequence reads: CASSLETGGWNEQFF. Here the CDR3 DNA reads TGTGCCAGCAGCCTGGAAACAGGGGGCTGGAATGAGCAGTTCTTC.

This clonotype was recorded many times. The chain is built from TRBV29-1 and TRBJ2-1; D not resolved. The CDR3 spans 13 residues. V dropped 2 bases and J dropped 11 bases, with 16 bases sitting between them. Germline V gives CDR1 SQVTM, CDR2 ANQGSEA. CDR3 residues: CSVERAPLEKQFF. For the CDR3, the DNA is TGCAGCGTTGAACGGGCCCCTCTGGAAAAGCAGTTCTTC.

This clonotype was recorded many times. The chain combines TRBV7-3 with TRBJ2-1; 12 nucleotides match TRBD2. The germline CDR1 and CDR2 sequences are SGHTA and FQGTGA. The CDR3 covers 15 residues. The J segment lost 3 bases and the V segment lost 5 bases, leaving 2 bases of the junction unmatched. Written as DNA, the CDR3 is TGTGCCAGCAGCCGGACTAGCGGGGACTACAATGAGCAGTTCTTC. This encodes CASSRTSGDYNEQFF.

The chain carries TRBV5-1 and TRBJ2-2; D not resolved. There are 14 residues in the CDR3. The V end was cut by 8 bases, the J end by 2 bases, with 13 bases between. Germline CDR1 is SGHRS and CDR2 is YFSETQ. The CDR3 spells CASLTFPNTGELFF. CDR3 DNA: TGCGCCAGTTTGACTTTCCCTAACACCGGGGAGCTGTTTTTT.

At least ten counts were recorded for this clonotype. V usage is TRBV30 and J usage is TRBJ2-7; D call uncertain. The CDR3 consists of 13 residues. Germline assignment: CDR1 GTSNPN and CDR2 SVGIG (reference sequence). The V gene lost 2 bases and the J gene lost 6 bases, with 14 bases spanning the gap. CDR3 nucleotide sequence: TGTGCCTGGAGTCCCTCACTCTCGGGCGAGCAGTACTTC. Amino acids: CAWSPSLSGEQYF.

Many counts were recorded for this clonotype. This rearrangement joins TRBV6-8 to TRBJ2-7; 7 bases fit TRBD1. V trimming: 7 bases; J trimming: 6 bases; junction bases outside the gene matches: 6. CDR1 is MNHGY, CDR2 SAAAGT, per germline. CDR3 size: 12 residues. The CDR3 sequence: CASTDRISEQYF. DNA for the CDR3: TGTGCCAGCACGGACAGGATAAGCGAGCAGTACTTC.

This clonotype was picked up many times. The chain carries TRBV5-5 and TRBJ2-5, with D hard to call. The CDR3 has 13 amino acids. Per germline, CDR1 SGHKS and CDR2 YYEKEE (reference sequence). V was pared by 2 bases and J by 7 bases, with 12 bases between. The CDR3 region is CASSFTRGGTQYF. The CDR3 coding sequence is TGTGCCAGCAGCTTTACCCGCGGCGGGACCCAGTACTTC.

In this sample, this clonotype turned up a few times. V and J are TRBV28 and TRBJ2-5, with D perhaps matching TRBD1 (5 bases). The germline V gene has CDR1 MDHEN and CDR2 SYDVKM. The CDR3 has 15 residues. V dropped 2 bases and J dropped 2 bases, with 12 bases sitting between them. The CDR3 nucleotides read TGTGCCAGCAGTTTAGGGGCAGCCACGCAAGAGACCCAGTACTTC. This encodes CASSLGAATQETQYF.

The chain carries TRBV20-1 and TRBJ2-7, with unresolved D. CDR1 and CDR2 (germline): DFQATT, SNEGSKA (reference sequence). CDR3 length: 12 residues. V was shortened by 6 bases and J by 4 bases, with 13 bases between the two germline ends. The CDR3 bases are TGCAGTGCACCGCGGCCGCCATACGAGCAGTACTTC. This sequence encodes CSAPRPPYEQYF.

At least ten counts were recorded for this clonotype. The genes are TRBV7-9 and TRBJ2-7, with D unresolved. V gave up 3 bases and J gave up 2 bases, with 11 bases separating them. The V gene's germline CDR1 is SEHNR and CDR2 FQNEAQ (reference sequence). The CDR3 runs to 14 residues. The CDR3: CASSFAGVTYEQYF. The CDR3 DNA reads as TGTGCCAGCAGCTTCGCTGGGGTTACCTACGAGCAGTACTTC.

At least ten counts were recorded for this clonotype. This rearrangement joins TRBV21-1 to TRBJ2-7; the table's D call, TRBD1, was not checked against the DNA. TRBV21-1 represents a pseudogene. CDR3 length equals 15 residues. The CDR3 region is CASSKGDRGPYEQYF. The DNA for the CDR3 is TGTGCCAGCAGCAAAGGGGACAGGGGGCCCTACGAGCAGTACTTC.

This clonotype is deemed medium-sized. The chain is built from TRBV9 and TRBJ2-7, with D possibly being TRBD1 (6 bases). This CDR3 has 18 residues. Germline CDR1 and CDR2: SGDLS and YYNGEE. The V gene lost 0 bases and the J gene lost 2 bases, with 21 bases spanning the gap. CDR3 bases: TGTGCCAGCAGCGTAGTCTACTTCAAGAAACAGGGAGCCTACGAGCAGTACTTC. Its protein product is CASSVVYFKKQGAYEQYF.

This clonotype has at least ten counts. V gene TRBV5-1 combines with J gene TRBJ1-4; no definite D call. V was pared by 7 bases and J by 5 bases, with 12 bases between. Germline V lookup: CDR1 SGHRS, CDR2 YFSETQ. This CDR3 comprises 13 residues. The CDR3 spells CASSRSENEKLFF. CDR3 in DNA: TGCGCCAGCTCTCGGTCGGAAAATGAAAAACTGTTTTTT.

This clonotype was detected ten times or more. As DNA, the CDR3 is TGCGCCAGCAGCCAAGATGCCCTAGCGGGGGGTCCCTCCTACGAGCAGTACTTC. Translated: CASSQDALAGGPSYEQYF. The chain employs TRBV4-3 and TRBJ2-7; 11 bases line up with TRBD2. This CDR3 spans 18 amino acids. Trimming removed 0 bases from V and 0 bases from J; junction bases left unmatched: 7. Germline CDR1 reads LGHNA; CDR2 reads YSLEER.